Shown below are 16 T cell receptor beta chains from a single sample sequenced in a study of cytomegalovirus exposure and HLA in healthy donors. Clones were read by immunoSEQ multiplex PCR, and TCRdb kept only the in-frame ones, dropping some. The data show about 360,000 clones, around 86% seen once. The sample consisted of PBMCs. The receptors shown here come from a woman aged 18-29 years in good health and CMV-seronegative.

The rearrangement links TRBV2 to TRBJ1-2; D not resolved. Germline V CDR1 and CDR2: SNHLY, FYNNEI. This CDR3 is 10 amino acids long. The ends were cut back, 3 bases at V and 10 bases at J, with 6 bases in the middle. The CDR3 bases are TGTGCCAGCAGTGAGAGTTTCTACACCTTC. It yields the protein CASSESFYTF.

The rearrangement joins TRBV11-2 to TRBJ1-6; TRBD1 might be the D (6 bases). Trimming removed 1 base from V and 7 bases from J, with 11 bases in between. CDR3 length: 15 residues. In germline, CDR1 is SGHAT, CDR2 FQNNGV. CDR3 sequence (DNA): TGTGCCAGCAGCTTAGTAGGGGGGGGGAATTCACCCCTCCACTTT. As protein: CASSLVGGGNSPLHF.

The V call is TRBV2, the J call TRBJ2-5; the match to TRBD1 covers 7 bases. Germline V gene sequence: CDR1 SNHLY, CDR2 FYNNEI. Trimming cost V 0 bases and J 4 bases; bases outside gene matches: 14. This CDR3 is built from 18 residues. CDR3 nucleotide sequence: TGTGCCAGCAGTGAAGCACGGATGACAGGGCTAGGAGGAGAGACCCAGTACTTC. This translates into CASSEARMTGLGGETQYF.

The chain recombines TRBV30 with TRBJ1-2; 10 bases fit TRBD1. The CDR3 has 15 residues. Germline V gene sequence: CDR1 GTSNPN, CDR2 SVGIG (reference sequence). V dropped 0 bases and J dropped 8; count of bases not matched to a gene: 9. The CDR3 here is CAWSVGQGRSGGYTF. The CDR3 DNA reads TGTGCCTGGAGTGTGGGACAGGGGAGGTCGGGCGGCTACACCTTC. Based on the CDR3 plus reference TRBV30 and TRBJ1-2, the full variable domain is SQTIHQWPATLVQPVGSPLSLECTVEGTSNPNLYWYRQAAGRGLQLLFYSVGIGQISSEVPQNLSASRPQDRQFILSSKKLLLSDSGFYLCAWSVGQGRSGGYTFGSGTRLTVV.

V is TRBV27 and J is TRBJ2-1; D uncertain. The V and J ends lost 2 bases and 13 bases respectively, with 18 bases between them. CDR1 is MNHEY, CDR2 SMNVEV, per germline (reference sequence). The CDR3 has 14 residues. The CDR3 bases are TGTGCCAGCAGTTTAAGTGTCCCGAGCACTTATCAGTTCTTC. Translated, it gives CASSLSVPSTYQFF.

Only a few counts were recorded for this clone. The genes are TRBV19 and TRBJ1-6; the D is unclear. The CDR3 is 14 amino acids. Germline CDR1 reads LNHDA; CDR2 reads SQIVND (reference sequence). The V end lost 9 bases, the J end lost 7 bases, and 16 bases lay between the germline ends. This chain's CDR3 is CASARTSQNSPLHF. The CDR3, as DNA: TGTGCCAGCGCCCGAACATCCCAAAATTCACCCCTCCACTTT.

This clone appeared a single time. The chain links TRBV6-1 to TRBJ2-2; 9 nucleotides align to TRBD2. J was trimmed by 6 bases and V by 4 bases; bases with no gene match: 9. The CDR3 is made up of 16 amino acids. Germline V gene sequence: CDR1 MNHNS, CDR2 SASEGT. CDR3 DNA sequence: TGTGCCAGCAGTGCGGGGCTAGCGGGGACGGCCGGGGAGCTGTTTTTT. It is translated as CASSAGLAGTAGELFF.

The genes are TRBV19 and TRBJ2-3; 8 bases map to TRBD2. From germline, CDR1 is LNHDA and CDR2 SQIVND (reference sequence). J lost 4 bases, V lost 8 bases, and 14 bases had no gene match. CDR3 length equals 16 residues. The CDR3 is CASGDRGGPRPDTQYF. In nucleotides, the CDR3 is TGTGCCAGTGGTGACCGGGGGGGCCCCCGCCCAGATACGCAGTATTTT.

CDR3: CASSLATANYGYTF. The CDR3 DNA sequence: TGCGCCAGCAGCTTGGCGACAGCTAACTATGGCTACACCTTC. V usage is TRBV5-1 and J usage is TRBJ1-2; maybe TRBD1 (5 bases). The CDR3 runs 14 residues. V was clipped by 0 bases and J by 0 bases, with 6 bases between them. From germline, CDR1 is SGHRS and CDR2 YFSETQ.

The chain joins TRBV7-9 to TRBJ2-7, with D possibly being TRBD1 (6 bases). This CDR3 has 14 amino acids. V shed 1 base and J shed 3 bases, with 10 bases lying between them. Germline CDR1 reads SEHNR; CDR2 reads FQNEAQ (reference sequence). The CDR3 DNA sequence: TGTGCCAGCAGCTTAGGACAGGCGGACTACGAGCAGTACTTC. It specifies CASSLGQADYEQYF. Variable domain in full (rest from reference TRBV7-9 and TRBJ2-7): DTGVSQNPRHKITKRGQNVTFRCDPISEHNRLYWYRQTLGQGPEFLTYFQNEAQLEKSRLLSDRFSAERPKGSFSTLEIQRTEQGDSAMYLCASSLGQADYEQYFGPGTRLTVT.

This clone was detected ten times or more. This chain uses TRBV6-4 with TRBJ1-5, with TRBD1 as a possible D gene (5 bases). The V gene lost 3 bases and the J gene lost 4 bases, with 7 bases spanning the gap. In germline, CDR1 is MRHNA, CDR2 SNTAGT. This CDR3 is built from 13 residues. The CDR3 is CASSEQENQPQHF. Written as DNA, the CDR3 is TGTGCCAGCAGTGAACAGGAAAATCAGCCCCAGCATTTT.

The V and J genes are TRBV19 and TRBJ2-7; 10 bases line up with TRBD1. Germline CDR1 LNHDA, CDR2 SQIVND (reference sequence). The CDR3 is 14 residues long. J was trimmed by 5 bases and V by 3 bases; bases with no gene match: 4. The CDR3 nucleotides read TGTGCCAGTAGTATTGAGACAGGGGGCGACGAGCAGTACTTC. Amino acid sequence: CASSIETGGDEQYF.

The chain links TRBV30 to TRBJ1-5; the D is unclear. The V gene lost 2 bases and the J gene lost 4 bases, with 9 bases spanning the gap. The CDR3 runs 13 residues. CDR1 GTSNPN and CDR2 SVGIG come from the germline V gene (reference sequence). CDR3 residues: CAWSSSPNQPQHF. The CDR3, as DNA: TGTGCCTGGAGTTCCTCTCCTAATCAGCCCCAGCATTTT.

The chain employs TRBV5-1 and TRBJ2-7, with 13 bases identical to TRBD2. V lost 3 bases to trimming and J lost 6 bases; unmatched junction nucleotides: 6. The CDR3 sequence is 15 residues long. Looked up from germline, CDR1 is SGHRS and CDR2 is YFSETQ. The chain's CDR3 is CASSSGLAGALEQYF. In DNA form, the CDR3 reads TGCGCCAGCAGCTCCGGACTAGCGGGAGCCCTCGAGCAGTACTTC. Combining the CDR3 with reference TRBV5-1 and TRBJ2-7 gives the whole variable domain KAGVTQTPRYLIKTRGQQVTLSCSPISGHRSVSWYQQTPGQGLQFLFEYFSETQRNKGNFPGRFSGRQFSNSRSEMNVSTLELGDSALYLCASSSGLAGALEQYFGPGTRLTVT.

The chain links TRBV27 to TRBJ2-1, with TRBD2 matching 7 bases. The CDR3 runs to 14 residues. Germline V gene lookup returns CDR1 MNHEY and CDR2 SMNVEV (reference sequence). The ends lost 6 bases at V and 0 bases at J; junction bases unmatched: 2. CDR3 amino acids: CASRAGRSYNEQFF. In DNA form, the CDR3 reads TGTGCCAGCAGAGCGGGGCGCTCCTACAATGAGCAGTTCTTC.

For the CDR3, the DNA is TGCGCCAGCAGCAGGACAGGGGCGAACACTGAAGCTTTCTTT. Its protein is CASSRTGANTEAFF. The chain combines TRBV5-1 with TRBJ1-1; TRBD1 matches at 9 bases. The CDR3 sequence is 14 residues long. Germline assignment: CDR1 SGHRS and CDR2 YFSETQ. V was pared by 4 bases and J by 1 base, with 2 bases of the junction left unmatched.